This T cell receptor (beta chain) was recovered during a study of shared T cell receptors in the human thymus. This CDR3 region has 13 residues. Germline V gene data show CDR1 as SQVTM and CDR2 as ANQGSEA. Trimming took 4 bases from V and 4 from J; bases not matched to a gene: 6. Libraries were prepared by immunoSEQ multiplex PCR; TCRdb keeps only in-frame clonotypes and omits some of them. The table has 500,000 to 750,000 clones, roughly 90% seen once; the top ten hold 0.0095% to 0.012%. This same sample was also part of a study on human thymus T cells. That report notes: Donation was from healthy Finnish infants who were having corrective surgery that addressed congenital heart defects. Resections from corrective heart surgery supplied the thymus tissue.

The source material was thymocytes. This sequence originates from a boy in the first two years of life with a congenital heart defect. The gene calls are TRBV29-1 and TRBJ2-7; TRBD1 aligns across 8 bases. The CDR3 region is CSVGGQGGYEQYF. DNA for the CDR3: TGCAGCGTTGGTGGACAGGGAGGATACGAGCAGTACTTC.